This TCR beta chain was captured by sequencing in a study of blood T cells in healthy people across ages (dated by TCRdb to between 2015 and 2016). A note on the overall study: Template switching captured roughly one uniquely barcoded TCR beta cDNA molecule per two T cells in model experiments. For two donors (one aged 18 to 30 and one aged 80 or older), the study analyzed two additional independent replicas of 1 million unique cDNA reads from the same blood draw. The donors were split into four age groups: young (average around 15 years), middle-aged (about 40), aged (approximately 60) and long-lived (approximately 89). To avoid experimental bias, donors of different ages were distributed randomly across sequencing lanes. Using deep sequencing normalized with unique cDNA molecular identifiers, the study measured how TCR beta repertoire diversity changes with age.

Library creation used 5' RACE. Sequencing instrument: Illumina HiSeq 2500. A second PCR of about 7 to 12 cycles was run with a J-beta primer mix and a sample-barcoded 5' primer. A unique molecular identifier was introduced onto each TCR beta cDNA molecule by a template-switch 5' adaptor carrying 12 random nucleotides. Each sample yielded at least 2.5 million CDR3-containing paired-end reads. First-strand cDNA synthesis was performed from all RNA using the Mint cDNA synthesis kit, with priming by a TRBC-specific oligonucleotide. All cDNA was treated with uracil-DNA glycosylase and then went through a first 18-cycle PCR with the universal primers M1SS and BC2_uni_R. In the paper's pipeline: Normalization of each sample was performed by random selection of 1 million high-quality reads, each carrying a distinct molecular identifier. Instead of being binned into consensus sequences, reads that shared molecular identifiers were thrown out. MiTCR, set to a Q25 quality threshold and the strictest error-elimination algorithm, was used for CDR3 identification, clonotype clustering and error correction. A nonparametric unseen species model with Euler transformation was used to estimate a lower bound on total TCR beta diversity. TCRdb applied fastp at Q25 and MiXCR to the public reads, then kept only in-frame beta chains. Identical CDR3 protein sequences are pooled into one entry, listed with their most common genes and DNA. The V and J calls, along with clone size, are taken from TCRdb and not from the paper's own processing. The sample contains 1.5 million to 2 million distinct CDR3 sequences, around 35% of them found a single time. The ten largest clonotypes hold about 11% of the sample.

The CDR3 holds 14 amino acids from the cysteine to the phenylalanine. Of all the DNA, just the CDR3 is kept, 42 bases in frame from base 1. Here is what the overall study found, with its caveats: Observed TCR beta diversity correlated strongly with the percentage of naive T cells measured by flow cytometry. Because the CMV infection status of the donors was unknown, age-related changes in expanded clonotypes may potentially have been confounded. As age increased, observed TCR beta diversity per million T cells dropped in a roughly linear way, and a significant reduction was already evident by age 40. Estimates of total diversity based on one million sequenced T cells were considered lower bounds and underestimates. Since profiling was done on bulk unsorted PBMCs, naive and antigen-experienced compartments could not be conclusively compared. The long-lived group showed more naive CD4+ T cells, fewer expanded clones and increased TCR diversity than the aged group, suggesting age selection.

Donors were a few dozen systemically healthy Caucasian individuals from Russia aged 6 to 90 years. Roughly 10 milliliters of peripheral blood were drawn from each donor into EDTA-treated Vacutainer tubes. Ficoll-Paque density-gradient centrifugation was used to isolate PBMCs, with at least 7 million per sample. Trizol reagent was used to extract total RNA from PBMCs, with at least 5.5 micrograms per sample. For every donor, flow cytometry on a PBMC aliquot measured the percentage of naive CD45RAhigh/CD27high T cells. Of note for this clonotype: Its antigen is not yet known. Compared with germline, one end of the junction differs, possibly owing to a read error.

The sample was blood. The chain employs TRBV12-3 or TRBV12-4 and TRBJ2-1, and possibly TRBD1, on 6 matching bases. The TCR comes from a woman in her twenties or thirties in good health. Here the CDR3 is given as CACSDRSSYNEQFF. The DNA is as follows: TGTGCCTGCAGTGACAGGAGCTCCTACAATGAGCAGTTCTTC.